Shown below are 24 T cell receptor beta chains from a single sample sequenced in a study of T cells after yellow fever vaccination. TCRdb re-called the 5' RACE reads through MiXCR, storing one row per CDR3 protein. Counted here are approximately 300,000 distinct CDR3 sequences, approximately 9% occurring once; the ten biggest clones make up about a sixth. Sequenced material: PBMCs, taken on the day of the first yellow fever vaccination. The receptors were gathered from a man younger than 30 who received the YFV17D yellow fever vaccine.

This clonotype came up many times. Sequence at one end of the junction differs from germline and may be a read error. The chain joins TRBV5-1 to TRBJ1-1; D might be TRBD1 (5 bases). The CDR3 consists of 14 residues. Per germline, CDR1 SGHRS and CDR2 YFSETQ. CDR3 in amino acids: CASSLGTGNTEAFF. As DNA, the CDR3 is TGTGCCAGCAGCCTGGGGACGGGAAACACTGAAGCTTTCTTT.

This clonotype showed up many times. The gene calls are TRBV4-1 and TRBJ1-5; no reliable D call. This CDR3 is 15 amino acids long. From germline, CDR1 is MGHRA and CDR2 YSYEKL. V was trimmed by 4 bases and J by 0 bases, leaving 10 bases between them. CDR3 in amino acids: CASSPRWVSNQPQHF. The CDR3 DNA is TGCGCCAGCAGCCCCCGCTGGGTTAGCAATCAGCCCCAGCATTTT.

In this sample, this clonotype turned up a few times. This sequence joins TRBV28 and TRBJ1-1; D gene uncertain. CDR1 is MDHEN, CDR2 SYDVKM, per germline. V lost 5 bases and J lost 4, with 8 bases in between. The CDR3 spans 12 residues. CDR3 sequence: CASSGTLTEAFF. The CDR3 DNA sequence: TGTGCCAGCAGTGGAACCCTCACTGAAGCTTTCTTT. The full variable domain, with the rest looked up from reference TRBV28 and TRBJ1-1, is DVKVTQSSRYLVKRTGEKVFLECVQDMDHENMFWYRQDPGLGLRLIYFSYDVKMKEKGDIPEGYSVSREKKERFSLILESASTNQTSMYLCASSGTLTEAFFGQGTRLTVV.

This clonotype was found a few times. The rearrangement uses TRBV4-1 and TRBJ1-1, with a weak D call TRBD1 (5 bases). Germline V gene sequence: CDR1 MGHRA, CDR2 YSYEKL. The CDR3 has 15 amino acids. V dropped 0 bases and J dropped 4 bases, with 12 bases sitting between them. The CDR3 bases are TGCGCCAGCAGCCAAGAAGGGCAGGGCGGCACTGAAGCTTTCTTT. Translation gives CASSQEGQGGTEAFF.

The V and J genes are TRBV4-1 and TRBJ2-3; 7 positions match TRBD2. Germline trimming cut 0 bases from V and 2 bases from J; bases unmatched to any gene: 5. CDR1 and CDR2 from the germline V gene are MGHRA and YSYEKL. The CDR3 consists of 16 residues. The CDR3 nucleotides read TGCGCCAGCAGCCAAGACCCGGGGGGTGCCACAGATACGCAGTATTTT. Protein: CASSQDPGGATDTQYF.

The chain employs TRBV9 and TRBJ1-1, with D possibly being TRBD1 (6 bases). This CDR3 has 15 amino acids. The V gene lost 0 bases and the J gene lost 3 bases, with 12 bases spanning the gap. The germline gives CDR1 SGDLS, CDR2 YYNGEE. CDR3 residues: CASSVAPSGDTEAFF. CDR3 nucleotides: TGTGCCAGCAGCGTAGCTCCATCAGGGGACACTGAAGCTTTCTTT.

V and J are TRBV20-1 and TRBJ2-2, with 7 bases lining up with TRBD1. Germline CDR1 and CDR2: DFQATT and SNEGSKA (reference sequence). The CDR3 loop spans 15 amino acids. The V and J ends lost 0 bases and 7 bases, in that order; junction bases with no gene match: 8. This chain's CDR3 is CSARDQHRGHGELFF. The CDR3 DNA sequence: TGCAGTGCTAGAGATCAGCACAGGGGTCACGGGGAGCTGTTTTTT.

Ten or more counts support this clonotype. For the CDR3, the DNA is TGTGCCAGCAGCGTAGAGGTCGGGGCTGGAAACACCATATATTTT. Translating it yields CASSVEVGAGNTIYF. The V gene is TRBV9, the J gene TRBJ1-3; D is unresolved. V shed 0 bases and J shed 2 bases, with 9 bases lying between them. The germline CDR1 and CDR2 sequences are SGDLS and YYNGEE. The CDR3 runs 15 residues.

This clonotype was counted between two and nine times. V is TRBV4-3 and J is TRBJ2-7; 7 bases agree with TRBD2. The CDR3 spans 14 residues. The junction had 5 bases not matched to a gene; V was cut back by 4 bases and J by 2 bases. Germline CDR1 reads LGHNA; CDR2 reads YSLEER. CDR3 sequence: CASSPLAGPYEQYF. The CDR3 DNA reads as TGCGCCAGCAGCCCGTTAGCGGGCCCCTACGAGCAGTACTTC.

Only a few counts were recorded for this clonotype. The gene calls are TRBV5-4 and TRBJ2-7; D is ambiguous. Germline V gene sequence: CDR1 SGHNT, CDR2 YYREEE (reference sequence). This CDR3 is built from 14 residues. Trimming shortened V by 0 bases and J by 6 bases, and 13 bases separated the two germline ends. The CDR3 loop is CASSLESGQFEQYF. The CDR3, as DNA: TGTGCCAGCAGCTTGGAATCCGGTCAGTTCGAGCAGTACTTC. The complete variable domain, with remaining parts taken from reference TRBV5-4 and TRBJ2-7, reads ETGVTQSPTHLIKTRGQQVTLRCSSQSGHNTVSWYQQALGQGPQFIFQYYREEENGRGNFPPRFSGLQFPNYSSELNVNALELDDSALYLCASSLESGQFEQYFGPGTRLTVT.

This clonotype has only a few counts. The chain combines TRBV28 with TRBJ2-3; TRBD2 agrees at 7 bases. This CDR3 region has 13 residues. The germline gives CDR1 MDHEN, CDR2 SYDVKM. Losses at the gene ends were 10 bases for V and 1 base for J; bases not matched to a gene: 5. The CDR3 loop reads CAIRGDGTDTQYF. In nucleotides, the CDR3 is TGTGCCATCCGGGGGGACGGCACAGATACGCAGTATTTT.

This clonotype appeared many times. The J gene is TRBJ2-1, the V gene TRBV10-3; 8 bases are shared with TRBD2. The CDR3 is 16 amino acids. Losses at the gene ends were 2 bases for V and 5 bases for J; bases not matched to a gene: 8. CDR1 and CDR2 from the germline V gene are ENHRY and SYGVKD. CDR3 in DNA: TGTGCCATCAGTGAGCTCCAACCGGGACTAGACAATGAGCAGTTCTTC. Amino acid sequence: CAISELQPGLDNEQFF.

The gene calls are TRBV5-1 and TRBJ2-5; no clear D gene. The CDR3 covers 16 residues. The germline V gene encodes CDR1 SGHRS and CDR2 YFSETQ. Trimming removed 0 bases at V and 5 bases at J, with 17 bases between. The CDR3 region is CASSLGARTPRETQYF. CDR3 DNA: TGCGCCAGCAGCTTGGGGGCGCGGACGCCTCGCGAGACCCAGTACTTC.

This clonotype has only a few counts. The rearrangement uses TRBV28 and TRBJ1-6; 10 nucleotides align to TRBD1. Germline V CDR1 and CDR2: MDHEN, SYDVKM. Trimming removed 2 bases from V and 10 bases from J; junction bases left unmatched: 5. The CDR3 spans 15 residues. The CDR3 here is CASSLRDRGLSPLHF. Written as DNA, the CDR3 is TGTGCCAGCAGTTTAAGGGACAGGGGATTATCACCCCTCCACTTT.

This clonotype was seen more than once but under ten times. The V and J genes are TRBV2 and TRBJ2-1, with D perhaps assigned TRBD1 or TRBD2 (6 bases each). This CDR3 has 13 amino acids. V lost 4 bases and J 4 bases, leaving 8 bases between the germline ends. Germline CDR1 reads SNHLY; CDR2 reads FYNNEI. In nucleotides, the CDR3 is TGTGCCAGCAGTGGGGGGGCATACAATGAGCAGTTCTTC. This translates into CASSGGAYNEQFF.

The rearrangement joins TRBV11-2 to TRBJ2-2; D is undetermined. Germline CDR1 and CDR2: SGHAT and FQNNGV. This CDR3 region has 11 residues. Trimming removed 6 bases at V and 4 bases at J, with 3 bases between. This chain's CDR3 is CASRPTGELFF. For the CDR3, the DNA is TGTGCCAGCAGACCCACCGGGGAGCTGTTTTTT.

There are a few counts of this clonotype. Here the CDR3 reads CATEGQVNTGELFF. CDR3 DNA sequence: TGTGCCACCGAGGGACAGGTTAACACCGGGGAGCTGTTTTTT. The chain combines TRBV10-3 with TRBJ2-2; 8 positions match TRBD1. Trimming removed 10 bases from V and 2 bases from J; junction bases left unmatched: 6. From germline, CDR1 is ENHRY and CDR2 SYGVKD. This CDR3 has 14 residues.

This clonotype was seen a handful of times. The chain carries TRBV19 and TRBJ2-1, with 7 bases identical to TRBD2. V shed 3 bases, J shed 6 bases, and the junction held 11 bases outside the gene matches. This CDR3 is built from 16 residues. The germline CDR1 and CDR2 sequences are LNHDA and SQIVND (reference sequence). The chain's CDR3 is CASSIGPSGEINEQFF. The CDR3 DNA sequence: TGTGCCAGTAGTATTGGCCCGAGCGGGGAGATCAATGAGCAGTTCTTC. Full variable domain (rest looked up from reference TRBV19 and TRBJ2-1): DGGITQSPKYLFRKEGQNVTLSCEQNLNHDAMYWYRQDPGQGLRLIYYSQIVNDFQKGDIAEGYSVSREKKESFPLTVTSAQKNPTAFYLCASSIGPSGEINEQFFGPGTRLTVL.

The rearrangement links TRBV4-2 to TRBJ1-1; D call uncertain. Germline V gene sequence: CDR1 LGHNA, CDR2 YNFKEQ. The CDR3 is 16 amino acids. Trimming took 6 bases from V and 3 from J, leaving 20 bases between them. The CDR3 loop is CASREGIGVSHTEAFF. The CDR3 bases are TGTGCCAGCAGAGAAGGAATCGGGGTCAGCCACACTGAAGCTTTCTTT.

CDR3 DNA: TGCGCCAGCAGCTTAAACGCAGGGCCACGGAGAGGGGAAAAACTGTTTTTT. Its translation: CASSLNAGPRRGEKLFF. This rearrangement joins TRBV5-1 to TRBJ1-4, with a tentative D call TRBD1 (5 bases). The CDR3 sequence is 17 residues long. V lost 2 bases and J 8 bases, leaving 22 bases between the germline ends. CDR1 and CDR2 (germline): SGHRS, YFSETQ. The whole variable domain, remainder taken from reference TRBV5-1 and TRBJ1-4, is KAGVTQTPRYLIKTRGQQVTLSCSPISGHRSVSWYQQTPGQGLQFLFEYFSETQRNKGNFPGRFSGRQFSNSRSEMNVSTLELGDSALYLCASSLNAGPRRGEKLFFGSGTQLSVL.

This chain uses TRBV12-3 or TRBV12-4 with TRBJ1-5, with a possible D match to TRBD1 (5 bases). Trimming took 10 bases from V and 1 from J, leaving 14 bases between them. The CDR3 totals 14 residues. The CDR3 loop is CAMSRDGSNQPQHF. The DNA of the CDR3 is TGTGCCATGTCCCGGGACGGGAGCAATCAGCCCCAGCATTTT.

CDR3 sequence: CATSDSGNTGELFF. CDR3 in DNA: TGTGCCACCAGTGATTCTGGCAACACCGGGGAGCTGTTTTTT. The chain combines TRBV24-1 with TRBJ2-2, with D uncertain. This CDR3 region has 14 residues. Germline CDR1 is KGHDR and CDR2 is SFDVKD. V was shortened by 2 bases and J by 2 bases, with 5 bases between the two germline ends.

Regarding this clonotype: One junction end does not reproduce the germline sequence, and a read error may be involved. This chain links TRBV20-1 with TRBJ2-5; possible D gene TRBD1, 6 bases. The CDR3 runs 16 residues. Germline CDR1 reads DFQATT; CDR2 reads SNEGSKA (reference sequence). The CDR3 DNA follows: TGCTGTGCTAGAGATTTTTTAGGGGGACGCCAAGAGACCCAGTACTTC. Amino acid sequence: CCARDFLGGRQETQYF.

The chain combines TRBV12-3 or TRBV12-4 with TRBJ1-3, with D possibly matching TRBD1 (5 bases). Trimming left V 6 bases short and J 4 bases short, with 25 bases between. This CDR3 is built from 18 residues. The CDR3 bases are TGTGCCAGCAGCCCGAACTATTCTCCTGGGGCAGCCGGAAACACCATATATTTT. This encodes CASSPNYSPGAAGNTIYF.